A selection of T cell receptor beta chains follows, all from one sample in a study of beta chain features in type 1 diabetes. Assay: immunoSEQ multiplex PCR; the TCRdb copy retains only in-frame clones and omits some. Seen here are under 950,000 clones, 17% observed once, and the top ten hold 0.023%. The sequencing input was naive CD4+ T cells from blood. The source is a woman aged 18-29 years in good health. Both conserved end residues are part of each CDR3. Fields, in order: J gene, V gene, D gene, clone size, CDR3 protein, CDR3 DNA. The D gene is left open where the match is weak. Rows give clone size only sometimes, using once, few, many, or a class for an expanded clone.

TRBJ1-1 TRBV4-3 NA few CASSQVGYTEAFF TGCGCCAGCAGCCAAGTCGGGTACACTGAAGCTTTCTTT
TRBJ2-7 TRBV27 NA NA CASSLLGLTTYEQYF TGTGCCAGCAGTTTGTTGGGGCTAACAACCTACGAGCAGTACTTC
TRBJ2-1 TRBV7-2 NA NA CASSLVGYLRSRSYNEQFF TGTGCCAGCAGCTTAGTGGGCTATTTGCGGTCCCGCTCCTACAATGAGCAGTTCTTC
TRBJ2-1 TRBV7-9 NA NA CASSLGSGQGYNEQFF TGTGCCAGCAGCTTAGGGTCGGGACAAGGCTACAATGAGCAGTTCTTC
TRBJ1-2 TRBV5-1 TRBD1 few CASSLEPTGGANYGYTF TGCGCCAGCAGCTTGGAGCCCACAGGGGGCGCAAACTATGGCTACACCTTC
TRBJ2-5 TRBV7-9 TRBD2 NA CASSPGRGQQETQYF TGTGCCAGCAGCCCCGGGAGGGGCCAACAAGAGACCCAGTACTTC
TRBJ2-1 TRBV29-1 NA few CSVSGWESGEQFF TGCAGCGTTTCTGGGTGGGAGTCGGGCGAGCAGTTCTTC
TRBJ1-2 TRBV2 NA NA CASSEGGGPYYGYTF TGTGCCAGCAGTGAGGGTGGGGGACCGTACTATGGCTACACCTTC
TRBJ2-3 TRBV29-1 NA NA CSVVTSTDTQYF TGCAGCGTTGTTACTAGCACAGATACGCAGTATTTT
TRBJ2-5 TRBV7-9 NA NA CASSLDVWSKETQYF TGTGCCAGCAGCTTAGATGTTTGGAGTAAAGAGACCCAGTACTTC
TRBJ1-1 TRBV5-1 NA few CASYRQNTEAFF TGCGCCAGCTACCGACAGAACACTGAAGCTTTCTTT
TRBJ2-3 TRBV5-1 NA few CASSASKGPFGTDTQYF TGCGCCAGCAGCGCCTCAAAGGGACCGTTCGGCACAGATACGCAGTATTTT
TRBJ2-7 TRBV2 TRBD1 NA CASSLTGGEQYF TGTGCCAGCAGCCTGACAGGGGGCGAGCAGTACTTC
TRBJ2-5 TRBV15 TRBD2 NA CATSRDAGGYEQYF TGTGCCACCAGCAGAGATGCGGGAGGGTATGAGCAGTACTTC
TRBJ1-4 TRBV28 NA once CASSSFRDRRGKLFF TGTGCCAGCAGTTCCTTTCGGGATCGAAGGGGAAAACTGTTTTTT
TRBJ2-7 TRBV28 NA NA CASSSPGARWYF TGTGCCAGCAGTTCTCCTGGTGCTCGCTGGTACTTC
TRBJ1-2 TRBV28 TRBD1 NA CASRERQGRGYTF TGTGCCAGCAGGGAGAGACAGGGTCGTGGCTACACCTTC
TRBJ1-2 TRBV19 NA NA CASSIRNYGYTF TGTGCCAGTAGTATTAGAAACTATGGCTACACCTTC
TRBJ2-3 TRBV4-2 NA NA CASSLGRGGEDTQYF TGTGCCAGCAGTTTAGGAAGGGGCGGTGAAGATACGCAGTATTTT
TRBJ1-4 TRBV19 NA few CASRTERGGNEKLFF TGTGCCAGTAGGACCGAACGGGGTGGTAATGAAAAACTGTTTTTT
TRBJ2-7 TRBV6-6 TRBD1 NA CASSDTGAVPYEQYF TGTGCCAGCAGTGACACAGGGGCTGTCCCCTACGAGCAGTACTTC
TRBJ2-1 TRBV10-3 NA NA CAISGTYNEQFF TGTGCCATCAGTGGAACCTACAATGAGCAGTTCTTC
TRBJ2-5 TRBV10-3 TRBD1 NA CAMGAGTGRETQYF TGTGCCATGGGAGCCGGGACAGGGAGGGAGACCCAGTACTTC
TRBJ1-1 TRBV18 NA NA CASSPISQSVGTEAFF TGTGCCAGCTCACCTATAAGTCAGTCGGTGGGCACTGAAGCTTTCTTT
TRBJ1-2 TRBV5-1 NA NA CASSRLGVGYGYTF TGCGCCAGCAGCCGGCTGGGGGTTGGCTATGGCTACACCTTC
TRBJ2-1 TRBV11-1 NA few CASSQSLRSYNEQFF TGTGCCAGCAGCCAAAGTTTAAGGTCCTACAATGAGCAGTTCTTC
TRBJ2-2 TRBV7-9 NA few CASSSSLADANTGELFF TGTGCCAGCAGCTCGTCCTTAGCGGACGCGAACACCGGGGAGCTGTTTTTT
TRBJ2-1 TRBV27 NA NA CASKGGGLSGSYNEQFF TGTGCCAGCAAAGGGGGCGGGTTGAGCGGGAGCTACAATGAGCAGTTCTTC
TRBJ2-7 TRBV29-1 TRBD1 few CSGARDRAGEQYF TGCAGCGGAGCCAGGGACAGGGCAGGCGAGCAGTACTTC
TRBJ2-7 TRBV15 NA NA CATSRDLGAGYEQYF TGTGCCACCAGCAGAGATTTGGGTGCGGGTTACGAGCAGTACTTC
TRBJ2-7 TRBV6-5 TRBD1 NA CASSYAGQGADEQYF TGTGCCAGCAGTTACGCGGGACAGGGGGCCGACGAGCAGTACTTC
TRBJ1-2 TRBV7-2 NA NA CASSLDLGIAGRRYGYTF TGTGCCAGCAGCTTAGATTTGGGCATCGCCGGGCGGAGGTATGGCTACACCTTC
TRBJ1-1 TRBV5-1 NA NA CASSYQGGNTEAFF TGCGCCAGCAGCTACCAGGGAGGAAACACTGAAGCTTTCTTT
TRBJ2-7 TRBV4-3 TRBD1 few CASSQTTTGDYEQYF TGCGCCAGCAGCCAAACCACGACAGGGGACTACGAGCAGTACTTC
TRBJ2-6 TRBV14 TRBD1 few CASSRWDRVAGANVLTF TGTGCCAGCAGCCGCTGGGACAGGGTGGCTGGGGCCAACGTCCTGACTTTC
TRBJ1-2 TRBV18 NA NA CASSPQAAPGYTF TGTGCCAGCTCACCACAGGCAGCCCCCGGCTACACCTTC
TRBJ1-5 TRBV27 TRBD1 NA CASSRDRDNQPQHF TGTGCCAGCAGTCGCGACAGGGACAATCAGCCCCAGCATTTT